This T cell receptor (beta chain) was recovered during a study of blood T cell repertoires in COVID-19 (dated by TCRdb to between 2020 and 2021). A note on the overall study: Collaborator samples came from the United States, Italy and Spain and covered acute and convalescent phases of COVID-19. The prospective study material was composed of cDNA or gDNA derived from T cells, B-cell-depleted T cells, or PBMCs. Deeply sampled blood TCRbeta repertoires from subjects exposed to, actively infected with, or recovered from COVID-19 were included in the dataset. The repertoires were released in a freely available public database meant as a resource for research on the immune response to SARS-CoV-2. Samples were obtained from the ongoing ImmuneRACE study (first 160 participants) and from 1,254 subjects provided by 6 global collaborators. The sample metadata nearly always contained a de-identified subject ID, COVID-19 status, age in years and sex. Where available, HLA class I and class II types were obtained from metadata supplied by the sample provider rather than from assay-based typing. General study outcomes and caveats: Clinical and demographic metadata were provided uncurated, with the amount varying by source and participant.

Each collaborating institution followed its own protocols to collect whole blood in K2EDTA tubes. Collaborator samples were shipped for TCRbeta analysis as frozen whole blood, isolated PBMCs, or DNA extracted from either sample type. TCRbeta CDR3 regions were amplified from genomic DNA by means of the immunoSEQ Assay, a bias-controlled multiplex PCR. The published analysis was carried out like this. The number of nucleated cells in each sample was estimated by amplification of reference gene primers within the assay. To quantify the absolute abundance of each unique TCRbeta CDR3 rearrangement, sequence reads were collapsed and filtered. For each sample, productive Simpson clonality was calculated by taking the square root of Simpson's diversity index across productive rearrangements. Drawn from immuneACCESS, this table holds only the in-frame rearrangements with V and J called that TCRdb kept. Clones are partly lost; checked studies trace under half to an unresolved V gene and leave the rest unexplained. D and trimming were read from the DNA, whereas the V and J calls and clone size are those reported in that table. This sample comprises more than 95,000 clones, over 75% of them detected only once. Around 6.3% of the sample lies in the top ten.

With respect to this clone: Its antigen is still unknown. No clone much larger than this one lies a single base away; base qualities are absent.

Counted from cysteine to phenylalanine, this CDR3 has 17 amino acids. Of the read, only the CDR3 DNA is kept; its 51 bases are in frame from base 1. The TCR comes from an elderly man with active or convalescent COVID-19. Material for sequencing was peripheral blood. Recombination connected TRBV21-1 to TRBJ1-6; TRBD1 is taken as the D call from the table, unchecked against the DNA. TRBV21-1 is a recognized pseudogene. Here the CDR3 is given as CASSKVDRGWHNSPLHF. The sequenced DNA is TGTGCCAGCAGCAAAGTCGACAGGGGTTGGCATAATTCACCCCTCCACTTT.